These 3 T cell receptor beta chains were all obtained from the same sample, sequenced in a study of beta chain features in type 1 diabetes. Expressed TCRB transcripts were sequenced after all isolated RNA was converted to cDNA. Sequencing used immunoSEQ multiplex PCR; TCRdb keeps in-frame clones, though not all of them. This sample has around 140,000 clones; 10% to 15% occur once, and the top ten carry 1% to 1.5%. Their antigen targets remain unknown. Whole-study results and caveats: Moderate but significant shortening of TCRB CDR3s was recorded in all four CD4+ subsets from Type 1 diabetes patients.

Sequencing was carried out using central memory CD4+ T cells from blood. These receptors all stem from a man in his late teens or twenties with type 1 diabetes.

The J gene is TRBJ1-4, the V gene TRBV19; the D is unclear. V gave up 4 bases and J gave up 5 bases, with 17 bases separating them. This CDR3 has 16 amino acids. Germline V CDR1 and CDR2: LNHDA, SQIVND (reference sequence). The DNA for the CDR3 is TGTGCCAGTAGTAGATTAACAAGCAGAGTAAATGAAAAACTGTTTTTT. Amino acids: CASSRLTSRVNEKLFF.

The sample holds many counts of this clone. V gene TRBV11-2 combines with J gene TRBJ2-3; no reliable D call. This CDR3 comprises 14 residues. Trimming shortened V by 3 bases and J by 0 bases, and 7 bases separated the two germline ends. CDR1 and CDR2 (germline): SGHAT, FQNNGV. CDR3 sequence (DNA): TGTGCCAGCAGCTTTGGCACTAGCACAGATACGCAGTATTTT. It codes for CASSFGTSTDTQYF. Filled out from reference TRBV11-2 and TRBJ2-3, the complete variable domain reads EAGVAQSPRYKIIEKRQSVAFWCNPISGHATLYWYQQILGQGPKLLIQFQNNGVVDDSQLPKDRFSAERLKGVDSTLKIQPAKLEDSAVYLCASSFGTSTDTQYFGPGTRLTVL.

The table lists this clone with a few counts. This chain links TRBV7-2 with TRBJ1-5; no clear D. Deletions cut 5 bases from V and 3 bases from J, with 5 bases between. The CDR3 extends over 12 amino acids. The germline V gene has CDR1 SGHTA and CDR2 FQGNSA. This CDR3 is CASSGNNQPQHF. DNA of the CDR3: TGTGCCAGCAGCGGGAACAATCAGCCCCAGCATTTT. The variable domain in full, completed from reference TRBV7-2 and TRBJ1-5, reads GAGVSQSPSNKVTEKGKDVELRCDPISGHTALYWYRQSLGQGLEFLIYFQGNSAPDKSGLPSDRFSAERTGGSVSTLTIQRTQQEDSAVYLCASSGNNQPQHFGDGTRLSIL.